This T cell receptor beta chain is drawn from a study of beta chain features in type 1 diabetes. Study findings and constraints: A moderate, significant TCRB CDR3 shortening appeared in type 1 diabetes across four CD4+ subsets.

Sequencing targeted expressed TCRB transcripts, as all isolated RNA had been reverse transcribed. The method was immunoSEQ multiplex PCR; TCRdb's version includes in-frame clones alone and lacks a portion of them. Of about 740,000 clones in the sample, roughly 13% were seen once. About this clone itself: Its antigen is not identified.

The ends lost 10 bases at V and 4 bases at J; junction bases unmatched: 16. In germline, CDR1 is ENHRY, CDR2 SYGVKD. The CDR3 covers 16 residues. The receptor comes from a man aged 18 to 29 with type 1 diabetes. Material for sequencing was naive CD4+ T cells from blood. V is TRBV10-3 and J is TRBJ2-7; the match to TRBD1 covers 10 bases. The CDR3 region is CATSGLGQDRGYEQYF. DNA of the CDR3: TGTGCCACGTCGGGGCTGGGTCAGGACAGGGGGTACGAGCAGTACTTC.